The next 27 T cell receptor beta chains were all read from a single sample in a study of T cells in Graves' hyperthyroidism and ophthalmopathy. Researchers amplified the TCR beta CDR3 regions from RNA transcripts. HTBI primers were employed in a first-round RT-PCR of the TCR CDR3. TCRdb reprocessed the multiplex PCR reads with MiXCR, giving one entry per CDR3 protein. The repertoire includes around 700,000 distinct CDR3 sequences, around a third of them detected once, and more than 25% sits in the top ten. Sequencing was performed on blood. The receptors were gathered from a woman aged 40 to 50 with Graves' hyperthyroidism.

This clonotype was seen a single time. A much larger clone differs from this one at a single base, so this may be a read error. The chain has TRBV5-4 and TRBJ1-1; perhaps TRBD1 as D (6 bases). The germline V gene has CDR1 SGHNT and CDR2 YYREEE (reference sequence). The CDR3 loop spans 15 amino acids. The DNA for the CDR3 is TGTGCCAGCAGCTTTTTTGCAGGGGTTGGCACTGGAGCTTTCTTT. The encoded protein is CASSFFAGVGTGAFF.

A word on this clonotype: Here the CDR3 omits its conserved ending phenylalanine or tryptophan, so a read error is the likely source. V gene TRBV9 combines with J gene TRBJ2-7, with a possible D match to TRBD2 (5 bases). The V gene's germline CDR1 is SGDLS and CDR2 YYNGEE. The CDR3 extends over 13 amino acids. With 0 bases removed from V and 1 base from J, the gap between germline ends came to 5 bases. The CDR3: CASSVAGSYEQYL. The CDR3 DNA is TGTGCCAGCAGCGTAGCGGGGTCCTACGAGCAGTACTTA.

This chain uses TRBV10-3 with TRBJ2-5; 8 bases fit TRBD1. Germline assignment: CDR1 ENHRY and CDR2 SYGVKD. The CDR3 is made up of 16 amino acids. With 4 bases clipped from V and 5 bases from J, the junction kept 12 bases outside the gene matches. The CDR3 is CAISVLGQAGGETQYF. The CDR3 nucleotides read TGTGCCATCAGTGTCCTGGGGCAGGCAGGGGGCGAGACCCAGTACTTC.

V gene TRBV6-1 combines with J gene TRBJ1-5; D gene unclear. CDR3 length: 13 amino acids. Trimming took off 3 bases at V and 4 bases at J, with 7 bases between the two ends. Looked up from germline, CDR1 is MNHNS and CDR2 is SASEGT. The CDR3 region is CASSDSGNQPQHF. The CDR3 bases are TGTGCCAGCAGTGATTCTGGAAATCAGCCCCAGCATTTT.

This clonotype was detected ten times or more. The chain is built from TRBV7-2 and TRBJ2-5, with D perhaps being TRBD1 or TRBD2 (6 bases each). This CDR3 is built from 15 residues. Germline V gene sequence: CDR1 SGHTA, CDR2 FQGNSA. Trimming pared 3 bases from V and 3 bases from J, leaving 14 bases between. In nucleotides, the CDR3 is TGTGCCAGCAGCTTCGGGGGCTTTAGGGAAGAGACCCAGTACTTC. Its protein product is CASSFGGFREETQYF. The whole variable domain, remainder taken from reference TRBV7-2 and TRBJ2-5, is GAGVSQSPSNKVTEKGKDVELRCDPISGHTALYWYRQSLGQGLEFLIYFQGNSAPDKSGLPSDRFSAERTGGSVSTLTIQRTQQEDSAVYLCASSFGGFREETQYFGPGTRLLVL.

V and J are TRBV3-1 and TRBJ2-2; D ambiguous. CDR1 LGHDT and CDR2 YNNKEL come from the germline V gene (reference sequence). The V gene lost 2 bases and the J gene lost 2 bases, with 6 bases spanning the gap. The CDR3 extends over 14 amino acids. CDR3 nucleotides: TGTGCCAGCAGCCAAAACAGAAACACCGGGGAGCTGTTTTTT. It codes for CASSQNRNTGELFF.

This clonotype was counted many times. V and J are TRBV6-5 and TRBJ1-6; TRBD1 might be the D (5 bases). This CDR3 has 14 amino acids. Trimming took off 6 bases at V and 9 bases at J, with 15 bases between the two ends. Looked up from germline, CDR1 is MNHEY and CDR2 is SVGAGI. CDR3 in amino acids: CASRTGTATSPLHF. The CDR3 coding sequence is TGTGCCAGCAGGACCGGGACGGCAACTTCACCCCTCCACTTT.

The DNA of the CDR3 is TGTGCCAGCAGCTTCGGAGCGGGAGTCAAGAATGAGCAGTTCTTC. This sequence encodes CASSFGAGVKNEQFF. The chain links TRBV7-8 to TRBJ2-1; 8 bases map to TRBD2. The CDR3 contains 15 residues. CDR1 and CDR2 (germline): SGHVS, FQNEAQ. Trimming took 3 bases from V and 7 from J; bases not matched to a gene: 8.

A remark on this clonotype: One end of the junction does not line up with germline, which may come from a read error. The chain employs TRBV20-1 and TRBJ1-2, with TRBD1 matching over 7 bases. This CDR3 is built from 16 residues. The germline CDR1 and CDR2 sequences are DFQATT and SNEGSKA (reference sequence). This chain's CDR3 is CSARVDRARTNYGYTF. In DNA, the CDR3 is TGCAGTGCTAGAGTAGACAGGGCACGGACTAATTATGGCTACACCTTC.

Only a few counts were recorded for this clonotype. The V gene is TRBV12-3 or TRBV12-4, the J gene TRBJ2-3; D ambiguous. This CDR3 is built from 16 residues. Trimming cost V 7 bases and J 7 bases, with 24 bases left between them. DNA of the CDR3: TGTGCCAGCATAAGTCCCCGGTGGGTAGAGACACATACGCAGTATTTT. It specifies CASISPRWVETHTQYF.

This clonotype was counted many times. The chain carries TRBV7-9 and TRBJ2-7; 9 bases are a match to TRBD2. Germline CDR1 is SEHNR and CDR2 is FQNEAQ (reference sequence). V shed 5 bases, J shed 1 base, and the junction held 3 bases outside the gene matches. The CDR3 extends over 14 amino acids. CDR3 coding DNA: TGTGCCAGCAGCGTCAGCGGGAGGTCCTACGAGCAGTACTTC. It codes for CASSVSGRSYEQYF.

The CDR3, as DNA: TGTGCCATCAGGAGGGAACAGACTGACGGGGAGCTGTTTTTT. Its translation is CAIRREQTDGELFF. The chain recombines TRBV10-3 with TRBJ2-2; D might be TRBD2 (5 bases). Germline CDR1 ENHRY, CDR2 SYGVKD. The V gene lost 6 bases and the J gene lost 7 bases, with 15 bases spanning the gap. CDR3 length: 14 amino acids.

The chain carries TRBV6-5 and TRBJ1-1; unclear D gene. Germline V gene lookup returns CDR1 MNHEY and CDR2 SVGAGI. The CDR3 sequence is 14 residues long. With 11 bases removed from V and 1 base from J, the gap between germline ends came to 17 bases. CDR3 sequence: CACRFGRWNTEAFF. CDR3 nucleotides: TGTGCCTGCCGTTTTGGGAGGTGGAACACTGAAGCTTTCTTT.

This clonotype was seen only a few times. V and J are TRBV12-3 or TRBV12-4 and TRBJ1-1; 7 nucleotides match TRBD1. The CDR3 is 14 residues long. After removal of 3 bases from V and 0 bases from J, the junction contained 1 base not matched to a gene. The DNA for the CDR3 is TGTGCCAGCAGTTTCACAGGGGTGAACACTGAAGCTTTCTTT. Translated, it gives CASSFTGVNTEAFF.

This clonotype occurred a few times. V usage is TRBV7-9 and J usage is TRBJ1-2; possibly TRBD1 for D (5 bases). Germline V gene lookup returns CDR1 SEHNR and CDR2 FQNEAQ (reference sequence). The CDR3 consists of 16 residues. With 3 bases removed from V and 8 bases from J, the gap between germline ends came to 22 bases. The CDR3 coding sequence is TGTGCCAGCAGCTTGTTTGGAGAGGGGAACCCTAGAGGCTACACCTTC. It is translated as CASSLFGEGNPRGYTF. The complete variable domain, with remaining parts taken from reference TRBV7-9 and TRBJ1-2, reads DTGVSQNPRHKITKRGQNVTFRCDPISEHNRLYWYRQTLGQGPEFLTYFQNEAQLEKSRLLSDRFSAERPKGSFSTLEIQRTEQGDSAMYLCASSLFGEGNPRGYTFGSGTRLTVV.

In this sample, this clonotype turned up many times. V is TRBV7-8 and J is TRBJ1-5; 7 nucleotides line up with TRBD1. J lost 6 bases, V lost 1 base, and 12 bases had no gene match. CDR1 is SGHVS and CDR2 is FQNEAQ in the germline V gene. The CDR3 has 17 amino acids. The CDR3 region has the DNA TGTGCCAGCAGCTTAGGTCTTGTAGGGGGCGGATCTCAGCCCCAGCATTTT. It specifies CASSLGLVGGGSQPQHF.

The J gene is TRBJ2-3, the V gene TRBV7-2; D is unresolved. V gave up 5 bases and J gave up 6 bases, with 9 bases separating them. CDR1 SGHTA and CDR2 FQGNSA come from the germline V gene. This CDR3 has 12 amino acids. The CDR3 region is CASSDPLDTQYF. In nucleotides, the CDR3 is TGTGCCAGCAGCGACCCTCTGGATACGCAGTATTTT.

This clonotype was detected ten times or more. A junction boundary mismatches the germline segment, possibly from a read error. The chain uses TRBV24-1 and TRBJ1-3, with D uncertain. This CDR3 comprises 8 residues. Germline-derived CDR1 and CDR2 are KGHDR and SFDVKD. The CDR3 reads CATSVPSF. The CDR3 DNA reads TGTGCCACCAGTGTCCCCTCTTTT.

The rearrangement links TRBV7-2 to TRBJ2-2; a possible D gene is TRBD1 (6 bases). CDR3 size: 17 residues. Germline values: CDR1 SGHTA, CDR2 FQGNSA. V lost 1 base and J 2 bases, leaving 14 bases between the germline ends. Written as DNA, the CDR3 is TGTGCCAGCAGCTTAGAAGTGACAGGCTACAACACCGGGGAGCTGTTTTTT. Its translation: CASSLEVTGYNTGELFF. Looking up the rest from reference TRBV7-2 and TRBJ2-2 gives the full variable domain: GAGVSQSPSNKVTEKGKDVELRCDPISGHTALYWYRQSLGQGLEFLIYFQGNSAPDKSGLPSDRFSAERTGGSVSTLTIQRTQQEDSAVYLCASSLEVTGYNTGELFFGEGSRLTVL.

The chain links TRBV5-1 to TRBJ2-1; the match to TRBD2 covers 8 bases. After removal of 3 bases from V and 6 bases from J, the junction contained 5 bases not matched to a gene. The CDR3 contains 14 residues. CDR1 and CDR2 (germline): SGHRS, YFSETQ. CDR3 sequence: CASSSGGTSNEQFF. For the CDR3, the DNA is TGCGCCAGCAGCTCGGGGGGGACCAGCAATGAGCAGTTCTTC.

The rearrangement links TRBV9 to TRBJ2-3, with D uncertain. V gave up 0 bases and J gave up 0 bases, with 8 bases separating them. The CDR3 runs 15 residues. Germline V CDR1 and CDR2: SGDLS, YYNGEE. CDR3 sequence reads: CASSVEGVSTDTQYF. As DNA, the CDR3 is TGTGCCAGCAGCGTAGAGGGCGTGAGCACAGATACGCAGTATTTT.

This clonotype has more than one count but fewer than ten. V and J are TRBV6-2 or TRBV6-3 and TRBJ1-1; D call uncertain. V gave up 2 bases and J gave up 8 bases, with 9 bases separating them. CDR1 is MNHEY, CDR2 SVGEGT, per germline. The CDR3 spans 12 residues. CDR3 in amino acids: CASSYVVGEAFF. The CDR3, as DNA: TGTGCCAGCAGTTACGTAGTAGGAGAAGCTTTCTTT.

The table lists this clonotype with a few counts. The chain recombines TRBV7-9 with TRBJ1-1, with D unclear. The germline V gene encodes CDR1 SEHNR and CDR2 FQNEAQ (reference sequence). The CDR3 contains 16 residues. Trimming removed 5 bases from V and 2 bases from J, with 18 bases in between. In DNA form, the CDR3 reads TGTGCCAGCAGCCAAGTTTTGGGAAGGGCAAACACTGAAGCTTTCTTT. Its translation is CASSQVLGRANTEAFF.

This clonotype came up once. This sequence joins TRBV12-3 or TRBV12-4 and TRBJ2-2, with D possibly called TRBD1 or TRBD2 (5 bases each). Trimming cost V 4 bases and J 4 bases, with 10 bases left between them. This CDR3 has 14 residues. As DNA, the CDR3 is TGTGCCAGCAGTTCGGCAGGGAGCACCGGGGAGCTGTTTTTT. This gives the protein CASSSAGSTGELFF.

In this sample, this clonotype turned up a few times. The chain carries TRBV7-9 and TRBJ1-2, with TRBD1 matching 9 bases. Germline V gene sequence: CDR1 SEHNR, CDR2 FQNEAQ (reference sequence). CDR3 length: 14 amino acids. V was clipped by 4 bases and J by 5 bases; unmatched bases: 5. The CDR3 DNA reads TGTGCCAGCAGCTACAGGGGGCTATGGTATGGCTACACCTTC. This encodes CASSYRGLWYGYTF. Looking up the rest from reference TRBV7-9 and TRBJ1-2 gives the full variable domain: DTGVSQNPRHKITKRGQNVTFRCDPISEHNRLYWYRQTLGQGPEFLTYFQNEAQLEKSRLLSDRFSAERPKGSFSTLEIQRTEQGDSAMYLCASSYRGLWYGYTFGSGTRLTVV.

Ten or more counts support this clonotype. The rearrangement joins TRBV2 to TRBJ1-5, with 8 bases lining up with TRBD1. Germline CDR1 and CDR2: SNHLY and FYNNEI. The CDR3 runs 12 residues. V lost 8 bases, J lost 12 bases, and 9 bases stayed unmatched. The CDR3 loop reads CASEERGTGQHF. The CDR3 DNA reads TGTGCCAGCGAAGAAAGAGGGACAGGCCAGCATTTT.

This clonotype was recorded at least ten times. The chain has TRBV9 and TRBJ2-5, with TRBD2 as a possible D gene (6 bases). V was pared by 0 bases and J by 3 bases, with 15 bases between. The CDR3 spans 16 residues. Germline V gene lookup returns CDR1 SGDLS and CDR2 YYNGEE. As DNA, the CDR3 is TGTGCCAGCAGCGTAGGGGAGGTCGACGATAAAGAGACCCAGTACTTC. Translated: CASSVGEVDDKETQYF.